This record looks at one T cell receptor beta chain sequence and its context. Its matching antigen is unknown. This entry belongs to a study of response to subunit inactivated influenza vaccine. Study-wide results and caveats: The authors put forward the suggestion that each seasonal influenza vaccination may bring in only a limited number of new T cells.

MiXCR, run by TCRdb on the RT-PCR reads, gives a single entry per CDR3 protein. The table shows 710,000 or so distinct CDR3 sequences, with more than 15% occurring only once. Trimming took off 0 bases at V and 6 bases at J, with 21 bases between the two ends. The germline CDR1 and CDR2 sequences are KGHSY and FQNENV. The CDR3 is 17 residues long. The clonotype comes from a man aged 45 to 65 who received an inactivated influenza vaccine. The V gene is TRBV16, the J gene TRBJ2-7; D is unresolved. Sequenced here: PBMCs from blood, sampled 12 days after vaccination. In nucleotides, the CDR3 is TGTGCCAGCAGCCAATCTAAAAGGGCGGTGTTGGGCGGCGAGCAGTACTTC. It encodes CASSQSKRAVLGGEQYF.